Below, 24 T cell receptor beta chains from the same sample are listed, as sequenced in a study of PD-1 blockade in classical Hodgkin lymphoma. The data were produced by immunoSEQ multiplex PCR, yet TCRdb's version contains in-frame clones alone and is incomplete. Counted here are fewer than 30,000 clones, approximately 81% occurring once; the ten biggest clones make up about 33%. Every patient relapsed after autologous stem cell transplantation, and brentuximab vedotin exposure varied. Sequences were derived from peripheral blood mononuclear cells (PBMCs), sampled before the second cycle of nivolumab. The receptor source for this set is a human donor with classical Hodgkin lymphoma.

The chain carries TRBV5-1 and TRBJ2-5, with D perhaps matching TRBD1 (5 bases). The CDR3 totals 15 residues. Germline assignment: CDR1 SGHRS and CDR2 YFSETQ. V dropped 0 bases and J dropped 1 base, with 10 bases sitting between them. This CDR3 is CASSLGVDSQETQYF. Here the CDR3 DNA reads TGCGCCAGCAGCTTGGGAGTCGACAGCCAAGAGACCCAGTACTTC.

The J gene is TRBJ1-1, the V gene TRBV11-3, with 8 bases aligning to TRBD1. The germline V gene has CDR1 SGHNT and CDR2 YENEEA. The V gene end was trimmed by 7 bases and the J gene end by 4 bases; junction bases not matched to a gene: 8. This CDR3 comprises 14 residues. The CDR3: CASTAQGDVTEAFF. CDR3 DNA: TGTGCCAGCACTGCACAGGGGGACGTCACTGAAGCTTTCTTT.

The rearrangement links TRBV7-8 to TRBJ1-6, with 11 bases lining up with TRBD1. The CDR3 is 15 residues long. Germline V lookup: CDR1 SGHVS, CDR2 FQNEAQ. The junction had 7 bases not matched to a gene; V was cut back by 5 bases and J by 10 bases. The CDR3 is CASSALGQGASPLHF. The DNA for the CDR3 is TGTGCCAGCAGCGCACTCGGACAGGGGGCATCACCCCTCCACTTT.

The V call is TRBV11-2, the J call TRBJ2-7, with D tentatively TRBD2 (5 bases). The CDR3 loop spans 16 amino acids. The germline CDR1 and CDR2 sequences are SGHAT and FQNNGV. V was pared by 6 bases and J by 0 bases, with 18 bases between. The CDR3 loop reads CASSLREPGSSYEQYF. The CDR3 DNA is TGTGCCAGCAGTTTAAGGGAACCGGGAAGCTCCTACGAGCAGTACTTC.

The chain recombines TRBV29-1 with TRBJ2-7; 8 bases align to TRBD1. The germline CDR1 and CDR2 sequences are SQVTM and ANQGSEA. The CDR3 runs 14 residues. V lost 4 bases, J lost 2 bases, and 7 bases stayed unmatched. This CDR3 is CSVGQGPSTYEQYF. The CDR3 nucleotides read TGCAGCGTTGGACAGGGGCCTTCTACCTACGAGCAGTACTTC.

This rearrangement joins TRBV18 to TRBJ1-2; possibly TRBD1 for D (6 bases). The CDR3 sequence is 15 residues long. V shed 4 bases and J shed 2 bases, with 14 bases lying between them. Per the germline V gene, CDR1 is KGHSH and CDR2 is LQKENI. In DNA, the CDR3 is TGTGCCAGCTCACTTGGACAGACCAGGAACTATGGCTACACCTTC. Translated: CASSLGQTRNYGYTF.

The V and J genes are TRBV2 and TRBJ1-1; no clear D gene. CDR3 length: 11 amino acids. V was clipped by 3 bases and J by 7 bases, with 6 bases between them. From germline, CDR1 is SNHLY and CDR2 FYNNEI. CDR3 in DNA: TGTGCCAGCAGTGAGGAGGGTGAAGCTTTCTTT. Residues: CASSEEGEAFF.

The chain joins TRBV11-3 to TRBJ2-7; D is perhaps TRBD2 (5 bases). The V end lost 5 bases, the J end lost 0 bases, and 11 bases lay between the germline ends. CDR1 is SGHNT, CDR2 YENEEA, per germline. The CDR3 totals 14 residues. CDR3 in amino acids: CASSGLVSSYEQYF. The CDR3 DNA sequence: TGTGCCAGCAGCGGACTGGTGAGCTCCTACGAGCAGTACTTC.

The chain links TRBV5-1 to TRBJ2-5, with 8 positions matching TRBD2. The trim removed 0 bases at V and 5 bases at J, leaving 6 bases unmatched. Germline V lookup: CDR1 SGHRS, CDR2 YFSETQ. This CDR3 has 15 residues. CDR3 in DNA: TGCGCCAGCAGCTTGGACGGGGGGGCCGGGGAGACCCAGTACTTC. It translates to CASSLDGGAGETQYF.

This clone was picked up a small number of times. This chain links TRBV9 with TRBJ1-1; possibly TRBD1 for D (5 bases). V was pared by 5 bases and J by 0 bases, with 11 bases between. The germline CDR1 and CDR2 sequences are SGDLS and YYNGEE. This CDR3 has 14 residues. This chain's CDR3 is CASSIGTVNTEAFF. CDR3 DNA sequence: TGTGCCAGCAGTATCGGGACTGTGAACACTGAAGCTTTCTTT.

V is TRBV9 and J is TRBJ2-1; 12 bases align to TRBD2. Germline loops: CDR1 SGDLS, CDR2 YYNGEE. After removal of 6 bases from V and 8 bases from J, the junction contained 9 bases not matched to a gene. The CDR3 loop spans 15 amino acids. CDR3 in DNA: TGTGCCAGCAACGCTCTAGCGGGGGGGTTAGATGAGCAGTTCTTC. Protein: CASNALAGGLDEQFF.

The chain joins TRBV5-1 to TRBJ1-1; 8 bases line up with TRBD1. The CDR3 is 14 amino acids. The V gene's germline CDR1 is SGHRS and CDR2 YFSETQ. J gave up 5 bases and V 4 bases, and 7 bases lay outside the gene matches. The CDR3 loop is CASSLTTGVTEAFF. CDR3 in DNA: TGCGCCAGCAGCCTTACGACAGGGGTGACTGAAGCTTTCTTT.

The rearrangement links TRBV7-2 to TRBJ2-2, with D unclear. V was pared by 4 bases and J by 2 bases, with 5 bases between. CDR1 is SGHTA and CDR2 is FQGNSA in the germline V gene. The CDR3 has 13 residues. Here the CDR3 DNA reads TGTGCCAGCAGCTCCCCCAACACCGGGGAGCTGTTTTTT. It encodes CASSSPNTGELFF.

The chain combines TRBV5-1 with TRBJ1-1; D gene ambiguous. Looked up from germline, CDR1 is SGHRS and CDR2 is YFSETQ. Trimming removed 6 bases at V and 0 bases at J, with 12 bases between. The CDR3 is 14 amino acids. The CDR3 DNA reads TGCGCCAGCACCGATCAGAGCATGAACACTGAAGCTTTCTTT. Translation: CASTDQSMNTEAFF.

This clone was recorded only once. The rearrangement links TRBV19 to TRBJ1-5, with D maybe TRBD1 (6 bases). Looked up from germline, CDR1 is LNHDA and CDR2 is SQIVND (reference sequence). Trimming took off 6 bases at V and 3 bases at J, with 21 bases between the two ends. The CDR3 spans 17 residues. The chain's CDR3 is CASSPGSGQIFNQPQHF. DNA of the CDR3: TGTGCCAGTAGCCCGGGATCCGGACAGATCTTCAATCAGCCCCAGCATTTT.

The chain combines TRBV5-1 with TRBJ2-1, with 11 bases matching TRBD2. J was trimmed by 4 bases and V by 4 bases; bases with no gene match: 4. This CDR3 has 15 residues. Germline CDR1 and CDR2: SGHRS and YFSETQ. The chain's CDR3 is CASSVLAGEYNEQFF. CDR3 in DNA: TGCGCCAGCAGCGTACTAGCGGGGGAGTACAATGAGCAGTTCTTC. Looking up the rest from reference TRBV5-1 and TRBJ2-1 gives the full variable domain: KAGVTQTPRYLIKTRGQQVTLSCSPISGHRSVSWYQQTPGQGLQFLFEYFSETQRNKGNFPGRFSGRQFSNSRSEMNVSTLELGDSALYLCASSVLAGEYNEQFFGPGTRLTVL.

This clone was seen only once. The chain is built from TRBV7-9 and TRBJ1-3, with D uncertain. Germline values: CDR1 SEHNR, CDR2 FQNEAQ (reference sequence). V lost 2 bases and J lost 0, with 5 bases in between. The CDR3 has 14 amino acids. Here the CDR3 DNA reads TGTGCCAGCAGCTTAAGGAGCTCTGGAAACACCATATATTTT. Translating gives CASSLRSSGNTIYF.

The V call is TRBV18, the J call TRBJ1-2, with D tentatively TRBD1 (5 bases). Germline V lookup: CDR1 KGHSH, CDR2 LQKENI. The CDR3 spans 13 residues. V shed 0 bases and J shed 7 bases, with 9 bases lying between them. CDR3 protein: CASSPPGPTGYTF. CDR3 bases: TGTGCCAGCTCACCACCGGGACCGACTGGCTACACCTTC.

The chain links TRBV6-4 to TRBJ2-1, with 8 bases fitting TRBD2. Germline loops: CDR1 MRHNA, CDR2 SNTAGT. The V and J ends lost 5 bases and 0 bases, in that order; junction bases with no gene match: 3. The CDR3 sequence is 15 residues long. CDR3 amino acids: CASSPRGGSYNEQFF. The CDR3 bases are TGTGCCAGCAGTCCCCGGGGGGGCTCCTACAATGAGCAGTTCTTC.

CDR3 amino acids: CASSLVGGSPGAFF. The CDR3 bases are TGTGCCAGCAGCTTAGTTGGGGGCTCCCCGGGAGCTTTCTTT. The V and J genes are TRBV11-2 and TRBJ1-1; a possible D gene is TRBD1 (6 bases). The germline gives CDR1 SGHAT, CDR2 FQNNGV. The CDR3 covers 14 residues. V lost 1 base to trimming and J lost 10 bases, with 16 bases between them.

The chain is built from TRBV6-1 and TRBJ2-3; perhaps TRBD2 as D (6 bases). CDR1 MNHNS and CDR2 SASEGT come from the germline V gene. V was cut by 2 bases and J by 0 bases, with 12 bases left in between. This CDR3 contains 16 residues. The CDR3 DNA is TGTGCCAGCAGTGAAATGGCGGGATCTAGCACAGATACGCAGTATTTT. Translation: CASSEMAGSSTDTQYF.

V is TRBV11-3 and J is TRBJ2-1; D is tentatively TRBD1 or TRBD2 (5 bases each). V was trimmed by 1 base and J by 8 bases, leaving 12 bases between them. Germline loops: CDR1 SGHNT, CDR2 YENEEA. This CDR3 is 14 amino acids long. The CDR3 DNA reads TGTGCCAGCAGCTTAGTGCAGGGACCCCATGAGCAGTTCTTC. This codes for CASSLVQGPHEQFF.

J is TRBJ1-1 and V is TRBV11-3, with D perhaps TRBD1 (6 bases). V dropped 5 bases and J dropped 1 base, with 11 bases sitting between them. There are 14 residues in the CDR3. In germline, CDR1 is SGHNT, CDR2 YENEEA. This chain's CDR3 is CASSQMTGNTEAFF. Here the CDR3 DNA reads TGTGCCAGCAGCCAGATGACAGGGAACACTGAAGCTTTCTTT.

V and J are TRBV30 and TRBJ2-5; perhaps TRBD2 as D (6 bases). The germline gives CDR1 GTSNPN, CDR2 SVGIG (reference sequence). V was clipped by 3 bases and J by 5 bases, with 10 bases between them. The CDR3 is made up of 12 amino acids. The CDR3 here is CAWRGGGETQYF. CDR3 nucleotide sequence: TGTGCCTGGAGGGGAGGAGGTGAGACCCAGTACTTC. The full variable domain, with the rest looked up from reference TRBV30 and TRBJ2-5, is SQTIHQWPATLVQPVGSPLSLECTVEGTSNPNLYWYRQAAGRGLQLLFYSVGIGQISSEVPQNLSASRPQDRQFILSSKKLLLSDSGFYLCAWRGGGETQYFGPGTRLLVL.